This TCR beta chain was sequenced during a study of T cells in Graves' hyperthyroidism and ophthalmopathy. From RNA transcripts, TCR beta CDR3 regions were amplified. The TCR CDR3 was amplified in a first-round RT-PCR using the HTBI primer set. TCRdb reanalysed the multiplex PCR reads using MiXCR and keeps one entry per CDR3 protein. The sample lists 200,000 to 300,000 distinct CDR3 sequences, around 15% seen once, with around 30% in the top ten. From germline, CDR1 is SGHTA and CDR2 FQGNSA. The CDR3 contains 14 residues. The germline V and J ends were trimmed by 8 bases and 1 base, with 15 bases remaining between them. Together with thyroid ultrasound, orbital computed tomography, serum thyroxine and TRAb, clinical symptoms were used for diagnoses. Study-level points and caveats: Ophthalmopathy cases were set apart from stable hyperthyroidism by a 13 V-J model.

Remarks on this clonotype: Its antigen is unknown.

The V and J genes are TRBV7-2 and TRBJ2-7; weak D call: TRBD2 (6 bases). This TCR was recovered from a woman aged 18-29 years with Graves' ophthalmopathy. Sequences were obtained from blood. The CDR3 coding sequence is TGTGCCAGCCGCCCGGGGGAAAAATCCTACGAGCAGTACTTC. Amino acid sequence: CASRPGEKSYEQYF.